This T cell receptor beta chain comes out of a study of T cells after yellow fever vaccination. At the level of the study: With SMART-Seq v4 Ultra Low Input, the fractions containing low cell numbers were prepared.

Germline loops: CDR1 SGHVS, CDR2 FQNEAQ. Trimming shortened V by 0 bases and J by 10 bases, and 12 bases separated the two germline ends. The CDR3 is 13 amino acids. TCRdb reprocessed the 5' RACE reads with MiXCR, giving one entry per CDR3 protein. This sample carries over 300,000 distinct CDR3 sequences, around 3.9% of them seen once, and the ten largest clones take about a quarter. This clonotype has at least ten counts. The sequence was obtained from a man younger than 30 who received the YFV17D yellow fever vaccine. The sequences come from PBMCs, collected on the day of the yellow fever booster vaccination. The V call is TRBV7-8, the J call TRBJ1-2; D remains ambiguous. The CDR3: CASSLAPSPDYTF. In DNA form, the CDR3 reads TGTGCCAGCAGCTTAGCCCCGAGTCCTGACTACACCTTC. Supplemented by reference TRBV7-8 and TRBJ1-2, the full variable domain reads GAGVSQSPRYKVAKRGQDVALRCDPISGHVSLFWYQQALGQGPEFLTYFQNEAQLDKSGLPSDRFFAERPEGSVSTLKIQRTQQEDSAVYLCASSLAPSPDYTFGSGTRLTVV.